What follows are 23 T cell receptor beta chains derived from one specimen sequenced in a study of control samples from healthy donors and cancer patients. TCRdb's table, derived via immunoSEQ multiplex PCR, lists solely in-frame clones and lacks some. The data hold tens of thousands of clones, with about 85% observed a single time. Material for sequencing was blood. These receptor sequences come from a woman in her seventies in good health.

The V call is TRBV10-1, the J call TRBJ2-7; D call uncertain. The CDR3 is 12 amino acids. Germline V CDR1 and CDR2: WNHNN, SYGVQD (reference sequence). V gave up 0 bases and J gave up 10 bases, with 10 bases separating them. The CDR3 spells CASSESGRLQYF. In DNA form, the CDR3 reads TGCGCCAGCAGTGAGTCGGGTAGGCTTCAGTACTTC.

V gene TRBV2 combines with J gene TRBJ2-3; the match to TRBD2 covers 9 bases. With 5 bases clipped from V and 3 bases from J, the junction kept 6 bases outside the gene matches. The CDR3 consists of 15 residues. Germline CDR1 is SNHLY and CDR2 is FYNNEI. DNA of the CDR3: TGTGCCAGCAGTTTAGCGGGAGTAGGGACAGATACGCAGTATTTT. This translates into CASSLAGVGTDTQYF.

This chain joins TRBV9 and TRBJ2-2, with 10 bases aligning to TRBD1. The CDR3 extends over 16 amino acids. V shed 0 bases and J 4 bases; nucleotides not matched to a gene: 3. Germline V gives CDR1 SGDLS, CDR2 YYNGEE. CDR3 sequence reads: CASSVGQGAPTGELFF. The CDR3 DNA reads as TGTGCCAGCAGCGTAGGACAGGGGGCGCCCACCGGGGAGCTGTTTTTT.

Remarks on this clone: Other nucleotide sequences from this sample produce the same CDR3. The rearrangement joins TRBV28 to TRBJ1-1; D remains unclear. The germline gives CDR1 MDHEN, CDR2 SYDVKM. V was trimmed by 5 bases and J by 1 base, leaving 8 bases between them. The CDR3 loop spans 13 amino acids. The CDR3 bases are TGTGCCAGCAGTGACCAGCCGAACACTGAAGCTTTCTTT. Translation gives CASSDQPNTEAFF. Supplemented by reference TRBV28 and TRBJ1-1, the full variable domain reads DVKVTQSSRYLVKRTGEKVFLECVQDMDHENMFWYRQDPGLGLRLIYFSYDVKMKEKGDIPEGYSVSREKKERFSLILESASTNQTSMYLCASSDQPNTEAFFGQGTRLTVV.

The genes are TRBV5-8 and TRBJ1-2; TRBD1 matches 8 bases. The CDR3 extends over 13 amino acids. The germline V gene has CDR1 SGHTS and CDR2 YDEGEE. Trimming at V came to 0 bases and at J to 7 bases, leaving 2 bases not matched to a gene. The CDR3 DNA reads TGTGCCAGCAGCTTGGGAACAGGGGGTGGCTACACCTTC. Translating gives CASSLGTGGGYTF.

The J gene is TRBJ2-5, the V gene TRBV7-6; the match to TRBD1 covers 9 bases. The CDR3 has 16 residues. Germline CDR1 SGHVS, CDR2 FNYEAQ. Unmatched junction bases numbered 7, after V lost 0 bases and J lost 5 bases. The CDR3 loop reads CASSLATGGSGETQYF. The CDR3 DNA follows: TGTGCCAGCAGCTTAGCGACAGGGGGTTCGGGGGAGACCCAGTACTTC.

This clone turned up a few times. The V and J genes are TRBV7-6 and TRBJ1-2; no clear D gene. Trimming pared 4 bases from V and 8 bases from J, leaving 17 bases between. This CDR3 has 14 residues. From germline, CDR1 is SGHVS and CDR2 FNYEAQ. CDR3 coding DNA: TGTGCCAGCAGCTCCCGACCCGGTGAGGAGGGCTACACCTTC. Translation gives CASSSRPGEEGYTF.

The genes are TRBV9 and TRBJ2-5; D may be TRBD1 or TRBD2 (7 bases each). The CDR3 runs to 13 residues. Looked up from germline, CDR1 is SGDLS and CDR2 is YYNGEE. V was shortened by 4 bases and J by 5 bases, with 12 bases between the two germline ends. The CDR3 spells CASSQGGGETQYF. As DNA, the CDR3 is TGTGCCAGCAGCCAGGGGGGAGGGGAGACCCAGTACTTC.

This chain connects TRBV5-1 to TRBJ2-7; D gene ambiguous. Germline V gene data show CDR1 as SGHRS and CDR2 as YFSETQ. The CDR3 is 14 amino acids. V dropped 4 bases and J dropped 4 bases, with 15 bases sitting between them. The CDR3 DNA follows: TGCGCCAGCAGCCCCGGGCTAGAAGGATACGAGCAGTACTTC. Residues: CASSPGLEGYEQYF. The whole variable domain, filled in from reference TRBV5-1 and TRBJ2-7, reads KAGVTQTPRYLIKTRGQQVTLSCSPISGHRSVSWYQQTPGQGLQFLFEYFSETQRNKGNFPGRFSGRQFSNSRSEMNVSTLELGDSALYLCASSPGLEGYEQYFGPGTRLTVT.

The gene calls are TRBV19 and TRBJ2-2; D is unclear. V gave up 4 bases and J gave up 6 bases, with 6 bases separating them. The length of the CDR3 is 12 residues. CDR1 is LNHDA and CDR2 is SQIVND in the germline V gene (reference sequence). CDR3 amino acids: CASSNLAGELFF. The CDR3 region has the DNA TGTGCCAGTAGTAACTTGGCCGGGGAGCTGTTTTTT.

The CDR3 protein is CASSFGTPNEKLFF. As DNA, the CDR3 is TGTGCCAGCAGCTTTGGTACGCCTAATGAAAAACTGTTTTTT. The rearrangement uses TRBV7-9 and TRBJ1-4, with D uncertain. Trimming pared 3 bases from V and 3 bases from J, leaving 8 bases between. The germline CDR1 and CDR2 sequences are SEHNR and FQNEAQ (reference sequence). The CDR3 runs 14 residues.

The rearrangement links TRBV6-6 to TRBJ1-1, with no clear D. There are 11 residues in the CDR3. CDR1 and CDR2 from the germline V gene are MNHNY and SVGAGI (reference sequence). V was clipped by 6 bases and J by 6 bases, with 8 bases between them. The CDR3 sequence is CASSFDSEAFF. In nucleotides, the CDR3 is TGTGCCAGCAGCTTCGATTCTGAAGCTTTCTTT.

The chain uses TRBV18 and TRBJ1-1; 10 nucleotides align to TRBD1. Germline CDR1 and CDR2: KGHSH and LQKENI. Trimming cost V 4 bases and J 8 bases; bases outside gene matches: 4. The CDR3 loop spans 13 amino acids. The CDR3 loop reads CASSQGQGQEAFF. The CDR3 DNA follows: TGTGCCAGCTCACAGGGACAGGGGCAAGAAGCTTTCTTT. Variable domain in full (rest from reference TRBV18 and TRBJ1-1): NAGVMQNPRHLVRRRGQEARLRCSPMKGHSHVYWYRQLPEEGLKFMVYLQKENIIDESGMPKERFSAEFPKEGPSILRIQQVVRGDSAAYFCASSQGQGQEAFFGQGTRLTVV.

The CDR3 DNA reads TGTGCCAGCAGTTTCTTATTTTTGGGGCAGGGGGACTATGGCTACACCTTC. It codes for CASSFLFLGQGDYGYTF. The rearrangement uses TRBV28 and TRBJ1-2, with 7 nucleotides matching TRBD1. V trimming: 3 bases; J trimming: 3 bases; junction bases outside the gene matches: 13. CDR1 and CDR2 from the germline V gene are MDHEN and SYDVKM. The CDR3 spans 17 residues.

This chain connects TRBV11-3 to TRBJ2-2; no firm D call. Germline CDR1 and CDR2: SGHNT and YENEEA. Trimming removed 3 bases at V and 7 bases at J, with 3 bases between. This CDR3 has 11 amino acids. CDR3 amino acids: CASSFGGELFF. In DNA form, the CDR3 reads TGTGCCAGCAGCTTTGGCGGGGAGCTGTTTTTT.

This chain uses TRBV4-3 with TRBJ1-2; D gene ambiguous. Trimming shortened V by 4 bases and J by 0 bases, and 9 bases separated the two germline ends. The CDR3 has 14 residues. The germline V gene encodes CDR1 LGHNA and CDR2 YSLEER. The CDR3 DNA reads as TGCGCCAGCAGCCGGGAGCTATCTAACTATGGCTACACCTTC. Translating it yields CASSRELSNYGYTF.

The table lists this clone with a count of one. The rearrangement links TRBV11-2 to TRBJ2-2, with D unclear. The germline V and J ends were trimmed by 2 bases and 6 bases, with 4 bases remaining between them. Per the germline V gene, CDR1 is SGHAT and CDR2 is FQNNGV. The CDR3 has 12 residues. DNA for the CDR3: TGTGCCAGCAGCTTAAAGCCCGGGGAGCTGTTTTTT. It yields the protein CASSLKPGELFF.

This clone was detected only once. The V call is TRBV6-5, the J call TRBJ1-3, with a tentative D call TRBD1 (6 bases). CDR1 MNHEY and CDR2 SVGAGI come from the germline V gene. This CDR3 has 15 amino acids. V shed 7 bases and J shed 0 bases, with 13 bases lying between them. As DNA, the CDR3 is TGTGCCAGCACCATGGTAGGGGGCTCTGGAAACACCATATATTTT. This sequence encodes CASTMVGGSGNTIYF.

The chain joins TRBV6-6 to TRBJ1-2; D is unclear. V lost 2 bases and J lost 8, with 9 bases in between. CDR1 is MNHNY and CDR2 is SVGAGI in the germline V gene (reference sequence). The CDR3 extends over 12 amino acids. CDR3 sequence reads: CASSYAGGGYTF. The CDR3 bases are TGTGCCAGCAGTTACGCCGGAGGGGGCTACACCTTC.

The chain carries TRBV6-5 and TRBJ2-3; 10 bases are a match to TRBD1. CDR3 length equals 14 residues. V lost 4 bases and J lost 4; bases outside the gene matches: 2. Per germline, CDR1 MNHEY and CDR2 SVGAGI. The DNA for the CDR3 is TGTGCCAGCAGTTTAGGACAGGGGGCAGATACGCAGTATTTT. This encodes CASSLGQGADTQYF.

The J gene is TRBJ1-1, the V gene TRBV20-1; perhaps TRBD1 as D (6 bases). This CDR3 has 11 amino acids. The V gene lost 3 bases and the J gene lost 8 bases, with 10 bases spanning the gap. The germline CDR1 and CDR2 sequences are DFQATT and SNEGSKA (reference sequence). This CDR3 is CSARTGAEAFF. The CDR3 DNA reads TGCAGTGCTAGGACAGGAGCCGAAGCTTTCTTT.

J is TRBJ2-3 and V is TRBV19; TRBD2 agrees at 12 bases. CDR1 LNHDA and CDR2 SQIVND come from the germline V gene (reference sequence). The CDR3 loop spans 17 amino acids. V gave up 6 bases and J gave up 5 bases; unmatched junction bases: 12. DNA for the CDR3: TGTGCCAGTAGCATGACTAGCGGGAGAAGAGGGGGAGATACGCAGTATTTT. The encoded protein is CASSMTSGRRGGDTQYF.

This clone occurred a few times. The chain has TRBV7-2 and TRBJ2-2, with 7 bases matching TRBD2. V gave up 5 bases and J gave up 3 bases; unmatched junction bases: 12. Germline CDR1 reads SGHTA; CDR2 reads FQGNSA. The CDR3 spans 17 residues. CDR3 sequence reads: CASSVMAWTRYTGELFF. The CDR3 nucleotides read TGTGCCAGCAGCGTGATGGCCTGGACTAGGTACACCGGGGAGCTGTTTTTT.